A single sample gave rise to the 10 T cell receptor beta chains below, sequenced in a study of post-analysis software for immune sequencing data. For these receptors, no antigen is known. Unique molecular identifiers were present in the TCR beta cDNA libraries. Each CDR3 protein gets one entry after TCRdb re-called the PCR reads with MiXCR. The table includes about 540,000 distinct CDR3 sequences, under 40% detected once. Study conclusions and caveats: Four or five TRBV segments were significantly more frequent in patients than in controls. TRBV5-6, TRBV5-1 and TRBV20-1 were among these segments.

Sequenced input: blood. The receptors here all came from a girl aged 2-17 years with multiple sclerosis.

V usage is TRBV4-1 and J usage is TRBJ1-5; 10 positions match TRBD1. J gave up 2 bases and V 0 bases, and 4 bases lay outside the gene matches. CDR1 MGHRA and CDR2 YSYEKL come from the germline V gene. This CDR3 comprises 17 residues. Here the CDR3 reads CASSQELGTGGNQPQHF. DNA of the CDR3: TGCGCCAGCAGCCAAGAGTTGGGGACAGGGGGCAATCAGCCCCAGCATTTT.

The table lists this clonotype with many counts. This could be a read error, since a much larger clone is one nucleotide away. V and J are TRBV12-3 or TRBV12-4 and TRBJ2-5; TRBD1 might be the D (7 bases). V lost 3 bases, J lost 5 bases, and 13 bases lay in between. The CDR3 consists of 14 residues. In DNA, the CDR3 is TGTGCCAGCAGTTTCAGGGGGGCCAGTGAGACCCAGTACTTC. Its protein is CASSFRGASETQYF.

This clonotype has ten or more counts. This chain links TRBV6-4 with TRBJ2-3, with no clear D. The CDR3 runs to 12 residues. V lost 0 bases and J lost 3, with 1 base in between. Germline CDR1 reads MRHNA; CDR2 reads SNTAGT. The CDR3 DNA follows: TGTGCCAGCAGTGACTCGACAGATACGCAGTATTTT. Its protein is CASSDSTDTQYF.

This clonotype appeared a few times. This sequence joins TRBV5-1 and TRBJ2-7; 7 bases are shared with TRBD1. The germline CDR1 and CDR2 sequences are SGHRS and YFSETQ. The CDR3 has 14 amino acids. V lost 3 bases to trimming and J lost 2 bases; unmatched junction nucleotides: 5. The CDR3 bases are TGCGCCAGCAGCTCGGGACAGTTCACCTACGAGCAGTACTTC. Protein: CASSSGQFTYEQYF.

This clonotype was detected only a few times. The gene calls are TRBV11-2 and TRBJ2-3; D is ambiguous. V was shortened by 6 bases and J by 2 bases, with 15 bases between the two germline ends. This CDR3 has 15 residues. Germline assignment: CDR1 SGHAT and CDR2 FQNNGV. The DNA for the CDR3 is TGTGCCAGCAGACCCACAACCTTTGTCACAGATACGCAGTATTTT. Residues: CASRPTTFVTDTQYF. The full variable domain, its missing parts supplied by reference TRBV11-2 and TRBJ2-3, is EAGVAQSPRYKIIEKRQSVAFWCNPISGHATLYWYQQILGQGPKLLIQFQNNGVVDDSQLPKDRFSAERLKGVDSTLKIQPAKLEDSAVYLCASRPTTFVTDTQYFGPGTRLTVL.

The chain joins TRBV4-1 to TRBJ1-1, with D maybe TRBD1 (5 bases). The germline CDR1 and CDR2 sequences are MGHRA and YSYEKL. The CDR3 length is 15 residues. The V end was cut by 3 bases, the J end by 0 bases, with 11 bases between. The CDR3 DNA is TGCGCCAGCAGCCAGGGACCAATAATGAACACTGAAGCTTTCTTT. This codes for CASSQGPIMNTEAFF.

This rearrangement joins TRBV13 to TRBJ1-2; D not resolved. The CDR3 runs to 15 residues. Deletions cut 0 bases from V and 0 bases from J, with 8 bases between. CDR1 is PRHDT, CDR2 FYEKMQ, per germline (reference sequence). DNA for the CDR3: TGTGCCAGCAGCTTAGGATTAGGATCTAACTATGGCTACACCTTC. Amino acid sequence: CASSLGLGSNYGYTF.

The rearrangement links TRBV28 to TRBJ2-7; D not resolved. The germline V gene encodes CDR1 MDHEN and CDR2 SYDVKM. The CDR3 spans 14 residues. Trimming stripped 6 bases from V and 2 bases from J, with 14 bases between. The CDR3 bases are TGTGCCAGCAGCCGCTCTAAGGTGGCCTACGAGCAGTACTTC. Translated, it gives CASSRSKVAYEQYF.

This clonotype was detected a few times. The V gene is TRBV5-1, the J gene TRBJ2-1; TRBD2 matches 7 bases. The CDR3 has 15 amino acids. With V trimmed by 4 bases and J by 7 bases, 11 bases remained unmatched. Germline lookup yields CDR1 SGHRS and CDR2 YFSETQ. This CDR3 is CASSPVDPGGNEQFF. In DNA, the CDR3 is TGCGCCAGCAGCCCTGTCGACCCGGGGGGAAATGAGCAGTTCTTC. Variable domain in full (rest from reference TRBV5-1 and TRBJ2-1): KAGVTQTPRYLIKTRGQQVTLSCSPISGHRSVSWYQQTPGQGLQFLFEYFSETQRNKGNFPGRFSGRQFSNSRSEMNVSTLELGDSALYLCASSPVDPGGNEQFFGPGTRLTVL.

This chain joins TRBV5-1 and TRBJ2-2; no definite D call. CDR1 SGHRS and CDR2 YFSETQ come from the germline V gene. The ends were cut back, 0 bases at V and 0 bases at J, with 18 bases in the middle. The CDR3 is 19 amino acids. The chain's CDR3 is CASSLGLGTQWPNTGELFF. CDR3 bases: TGCGCCAGCAGCTTGGGGTTAGGCACCCAATGGCCGAACACCGGGGAGCTGTTTTTT.